The rows below give T cell receptor beta chains drawn from one sample of a study of Ad26.COV2.S vaccination and SARS-CoV-2 variants. The repertoire was sequenced with immunoSEQ multiplex PCR; TCRdb's copy has only in-frame clones and lacks some. The sample holds more than 300,000 clones, around 88% seen once. The sequencing used peripheral blood, collected in a trial of Ad26.COV2.S vaccine versus placebo. The source of these receptors is a person aged 18-65 years who received the Ad26.COV2.S COVID-19 vaccine or a placebo. Both conserved end residues are part of each CDR3. A D gene is named only where the DNA matches it firmly. Where a row states a size, it is once, few, many or the class of an expanded clone; other rows omit it.

j_gene	v_gene	len	abundance	d_gene	CDR3aa	CDR3nt
TRBJ2-5	TRBV9	13	.	.	CASSVGELETQYF	TGTGCCAGCAGCGTAGGGGAGCTGGAGACCCAGTACTTC
TRBJ2-7	TRBV25-1	11	.	.	CASSEYREQYF	TGTGCCAGCAGTGAATACCGGGAGCAGTACTTC
TRBJ1-5	TRBV30	13	.	.	CAWDRDLNQPQHF	TGTGCCTGGGACCGGGACTTAAATCAGCCCCAGCATTTT
TRBJ2-5	TRBV7-8	15	.	.	CASSLAGAPKETQYF	TGTGCCAGCAGCTTAGCGGGGGCACCTAAAGAGACCCAGTACTTC
TRBJ1-5	TRBV4-2	15	few	.	CASSQDGGQGQPQHF	TGTGCCAGCAGCCAAGATGGCGGGCAGGGACAGCCCCAGCATTTT
TRBJ1-2	TRBV30	12	.	TRBD1	CAWSGQGAGYTF	TGTGCCTGGAGTGGACAGGGGGCCGGCTACACCTTC
TRBJ2-3	TRBV7-9	14	once	.	CASNSLGRSDTQYF	TGTGCCAGCAACTCTTTAGGCCGCTCAGATACGCAGTATTTT
TRBJ2-7	TRBV10-3	13	.	.	CAISSPVLHEQYF	TGTGCCATCAGCTCCCCGGTACTCCACGAGCAGTACTTC
TRBJ2-1	TRBV4-1	16	.	.	CASSQARLNPYNEQFF	TGCGCCAGCAGCCAAGCCCGACTAAACCCCTACAATGAGCAGTTCTTC
TRBJ1-1	TRBV24-1	12	.	.	CATRGGNTEAFF	TGTGCCACCAGAGGGGGGAACACTGAAGCTTTCTTT
TRBJ2-5	TRBV6-1	15	.	TRBD2	CASSELAGGQETQYF	TGTGCCAGCAGTGAACTAGCGGGGGGGCAAGAGACCCAGTACTTC
TRBJ2-7	TRBV2	16	.	.	CASSEREGGITYEQYF	TGTGCCAGCAGTGAACGGGAAGGCGGGATTACCTACGAGCAGTACTTC
TRBJ1-4	TRBV11-2	13	.	.	CASSLGQREKLFF	TGTGCCAGCAGCCTCGGGCAGAGGGAAAAACTGTTTTTT
TRBJ2-5	TRBV11-2	14	.	.	CASSLSGVKETQYF	TGTGCCAGCAGCTTAAGTGGGGTGAAGGAGACCCAGTACTTC
TRBJ2-1	TRBV18	17	.	TRBD2	CASSRSRVLAAYNEQFF	TGTGCCAGCTCAAGGAGCCGTGTACTAGCGGCTTACAATGAGCAGTTCTTC
TRBJ1-5	TRBV24-1	15	.	TRBD1	CATSDGTESNQPQHF	TGTGCCACCAGTGACGGGACAGAAAGCAATCAGCCCCAGCATTTT
TRBJ2-7	TRBV19	14	.	TRBD1	CASSYDRASYEQYF	TGTGCCAGTAGTTACGACAGGGCCTCCTACGAGCAGTACTTC
TRBJ1-5	TRBV28	17	.	.	CASSLFQVRNFNQPQHF	TGTGCCAGCAGTTTATTCCAGGTCAGAAATTTTAATCAGCCCCAGCATTTT
TRBJ2-1	TRBV6-2/TRBV6-3	13	.	.	CASSYSGAPEQFF	TGTGCCAGCAGTTACTCGGGGGCCCCTGAGCAGTTCTTC
TRBJ2-1	TRBV5-1	13	few	.	CASSLGQGNEQFF	TGCGCCAGCAGCTTGGGGCAGGGGAATGAGCAGTTCTTC
TRBJ1-1	TRBV3-1/TRBV3-2	14	.	.	CASSRTTGGTEAFF	TGTGCCAGCAGCCGTACGACGGGGGGCACTGAAGCTTTCTTT
TRBJ2-7	TRBV28	14	.	.	CASSLTSSFYEQYF	TGTGCCAGCAGTTTAACTAGCAGCTTCTACGAGCAGTACTTC
TRBJ1-1	TRBV14	14	.	.	CASSQRRTVHEAFF	TGTGCCAGCAGCCAGAGAAGGACGGTGCACGAAGCTTTCTTT
TRBJ2-1	TRBV20-1	15	.	.	CSASEGTGVDNEQFF	TGCAGTGCTAGTGAGGGAACGGGAGTCGACAATGAGCAGTTCTTC
TRBJ2-7	TRBV12-3/TRBV12-4	12	.	.	CASSFGPYEQYF	TGTGCCAGCAGTTTCGGCCCCTACGAGCAGTACTTC
TRBJ2-7	TRBV5-6	14	.	.	CASSPLMNSYEQYF	TGTGCCAGCAGCCCCCTAATGAATTCCTACGAGCAGTACTTC
TRBJ2-1	TRBV5-1	15	.	TRBD2	CASSSMTSGASEQFF	TGCGCCAGCAGCTCCATGACTAGCGGGGCATCGGAGCAGTTCTTC
TRBJ1-2	TRBV5-4	14	.	.	CASSLGVGVSGYTF	TGTGCCAGCAGCTTGGGCGTAGGGGTAAGCGGCTACACCTTC
TRBJ1-6	TRBV4-2	16	.	TRBD1	CASSQSTGTGGSPLHF	TGTGCCAGCAGCCAGAGCACCGGGACAGGGGGTTCACCCCTCCACTTT
TRBJ2-1	TRBV5-1	16	.	.	CASRPDRTGVPNEQFF	TGCGCCAGCAGACCCGACCGAACAGGAGTCCCCAATGAGCAGTTCTTC
TRBJ1-2	TRBV11-2	13	.	.	CASSPTGDYGYTF	TGTGCCAGCAGCCCTACTGGGGACTATGGCTACACCTTC
TRBJ1-2	TRBV5-1	14	.	TRBD1	CASSRDRVEDGYTF	TGCGCCAGCAGTCGGGACAGGGTAGAAGATGGCTACACCTTC
TRBJ1-2	TRBV6-2/TRBV6-3	13	.	.	CASSYGETYGYTF	TGTGCCAGCAGTTACGGGGAGACCTATGGCTACACCTTC
TRBJ2-1	TRBV12-1	16	.	.	CASSPRGPEWNNEQFF	TGTGCCAGCAGCCCCAGAGGGCCTGAATGGAACAATGAGCAGTTCTTC
TRBJ1-2	TRBV4-2	14	.	.	CASSQGGGVYGYTF	TGTGCCAGCAGCCAAGGTGGGGGGGTCTATGGCTACACCTTC
TRBJ2-1	TRBV7-8	16	.	TRBD2	CASSRGTRGFSNEQFF	TGTGCCAGCAGCCGAGGGACTAGGGGGTTTAGCAATGAGCAGTTCTTC
TRBJ2-2	TRBV24-1	17	once	.	CATSEATGTGNTGELFF	TGTGCCACCAGTGAGGCGACCGGGACTGGGAACACCGGGGAGCTGTTTTTT
TRBJ1-1	TRBV18	13	once	.	CASSPPVSDEAFF	TGTGCCAGCTCACCACCGGTCAGCGATGAAGCTTTCTTT
TRBJ1-5	TRBV25-1	15	.	.	CASSPRGLGNQPQHF	TGTGCCAGCAGTCCCCGGGGGCTAGGCAATCAGCCCCAGCATTTT
TRBJ1-3	TRBV19	15	once	TRBD1	CASRDLPEGANTIYF	TGTGCCAGTAGAGACTTACCGGAGGGGGCCAACACCATATATTTT
TRBJ1-4	TRBV5-5	16	once	.	CASSFGGTGMNEKLFF	TGTGCCAGCAGCTTCGGGGGAACAGGCATGAATGAAAAACTGTTTTTT
TRBJ2-1	TRBV7-2	15	.	.	CASSLVDSSNNEQFF	TGTGCCAGCAGCTTAGTTGACTCGAGTAACAATGAGCAGTTCTTC
TRBJ2-2	TRBV6-5	15	.	TRBD2	CASIAGGPYPGELFF	TGTGCCTCAATAGCGGGAGGGCCTTATCCCGGGGAGCTGTTTTTT
TRBJ1-4	TRBV28	17	.	TRBD1	CASSLPRDRESNEKLFF	TGTGCCAGCAGTTTGCCTAGGGACAGGGAGTCTAATGAAAAACTGTTTTTT
TRBJ1-2	TRBV28	14	.	.	CASSSGHPREGYTF	TGTGCCAGCAGTTCGGGACACCCCAGGGAAGGCTACACCTTC
TRBJ1-1	TRBV29-1	14	.	.	CSTRSTGSNTEAFF	TGCAGCACCAGATCTACAGGGTCGAACACTGAAGCTTTCTTT
TRBJ1-1	TRBV20-1	14	.	.	CSASPGSAHTEAFF	TGCAGTGCTAGTCCCGGGTCGGCGCACACTGAAGCTTTCTTT
TRBJ2-1	TRBV7-9	16	once	.	CASPTFKAGSYNEQFF	TGTGCCAGCCCTACGTTCAAGGCGGGGTCCTACAATGAGCAGTTCTTC
TRBJ2-2	TRBV5-1	15	.	.	CASREGRLNTGELFF	TGCGCCAGCAGGGAGGGACGGTTGAACACCGGGGAGCTGTTTTTT
TRBJ2-5	TRBV28	12	.	.	CASSSNPRTQYF	TGTGCCAGCAGTTCCAACCCCCGGACCCAGTACTTC
TRBJ2-1	TRBV27	15	.	TRBD2	CASSSGLAGGHEQFF	TGTGCCAGCAGTTCGGGACTAGCGGGGGGGCACGAGCAGTTCTTC
TRBJ2-1	TRBV7-3	14	.	TRBD2	CASSLKGLASEQFF	TGTGCCAGCAGCTTAAAAGGACTAGCCAGTGAGCAGTTCTTC
TRBJ1-2	TRBV9	13	few	TRBD1	CASSPRQGQGYTF	TGTGCCAGCAGCCCCCGACAGGGACAAGGCTACACCTTC
TRBJ2-7	TRBV28	15	.	TRBD2	CASKPPVAGAYEQYF	TGTGCCAGCAAACCCCCGGTAGCGGGTGCCTACGAGCAGTACTTC
TRBJ2-2	TRBV4-3	15	.	TRBD1	CASSRQGADTGELFF	TGCGCCAGCAGCCGACAGGGGGCAGATACCGGGGAGCTGTTTTTT
TRBJ2-7	TRBV28	18	.	.	CASSTGRQGRQRVYEQYF	TGTGCCAGCAGTACCGGGAGACAGGGCCGGCAAAGGGTCTACGAGCAGTACTTC
TRBJ2-1	TRBV1	16	.	.	CTSSPLGLRGPNEQFF	TGCACCAGCAGCCCTTTGGGACTAAGGGGACCAAATGAGCAGTTCTTC
TRBJ1-5	TRBV28	16	.	TRBD1	CASSIDRGRSNQPQHF	TGTGCCAGCAGCATAGACAGGGGGCGCAGCAATCAGCCCCAGCATTTT
TRBJ1-4	TRBV7-2	14	.	TRBD1	CASSRQGANEKLFF	TGTGCCAGCAGTAGACAGGGAGCTAATGAAAAACTGTTTTTT
TRBJ2-3	TRBV5-6	14	.	.	CASSLDGGTDTQYF	TGTGCCAGCAGCCTGGACGGGGGCACAGATACGCAGTATTTT